A selection of T cell receptor beta chains follows, all from one sample in a study of shared clonotypes between healthy human individuals. The method was immunoSEQ multiplex PCR; TCRdb's version includes in-frame clones alone and lacks a portion of them. The table records 80,000 to 100,000 clones, about 70% of them present only once. Material for sequencing was memory CD8+ T cells sorted from blood. All receptors derive from a man younger than 45 in good health. The CDR3 runs from the conserved cysteine through the conserved F or W. Each record gives: D gene, V gene, J gene, clone size, CDR3 protein, CDR3 DNA. D genes are given only for firm matches. Not all rows give a size; the values are once, few, many and, for expanded clones, a class.

d_call: -; v_call: TRBV6-1; j_call: TRBJ2-7; clone_size: -; cdr3_aa: CASSLTGPYEQYF; cdr3_nt: TGTGCCAGCAGTTTAACGGGGCCCTACGAGCAGTACTTC
d_call: -; v_call: TRBV7-6; j_call: TRBJ2-6; clone_size: -; cdr3_aa: CASSSSPGLSNSGANVLTF; cdr3_nt: TGTGCCAGCAGCTCGTCCCCCGGACTGAGTAACTCTGGGGCCAACGTCCTGACTTTC
d_call: -; v_call: TRBV7-9; j_call: TRBJ2-7; clone_size: -; cdr3_aa: CASSQDRSRVYEQYF; cdr3_nt: TGCGCCAGCAGCCAAGATCGGAGCAGAGTCTACGAGCAGTACTTC
d_call: TRBD1; v_call: TRBV19; j_call: TRBJ2-2; clone_size: -; cdr3_aa: CASSWTGHSRINTGELFF; cdr3_nt: TGTGCCAGTAGTTGGACAGGTCACTCCCGAATAAACACCGGGGAGCTGTTTTTT
d_call: TRBD2; v_call: TRBV7-9; j_call: TRBJ2-1; clone_size: -; cdr3_aa: CASSPPGLAGGLEQFF; cdr3_nt: TGTGCCAGCAGCCCCCCGGGACTAGCGGGGGGTTTAGAGCAGTTCTTC
d_call: -; v_call: TRBV14; j_call: TRBJ2-7; clone_size: -; cdr3_aa: CASSQGGESAYEQYF; cdr3_nt: TGTGCCAGCAGCCAAGGTGGCGAGTCAGCCTACGAGCAGTACTTC
d_call: -; v_call: TRBV25-1; j_call: TRBJ1-4; clone_size: -; cdr3_aa: CASRWTYGGGNEKLFF; cdr3_nt: TGTGCCAGCAGGTGGACTTACGGAGGGGGAAATGAAAAACTGTTTTTT
d_call: -; v_call: TRBV5-6; j_call: TRBJ1-2; clone_size: many; cdr3_aa: CASSLHGFYGYTF; cdr3_nt: TGTGCCAGCAGCTTGCACGGTTTCTATGGCTACACCTTC
d_call: -; v_call: TRBV11-3; j_call: TRBJ2-2; clone_size: -; cdr3_aa: CASSLGHRGAVF; cdr3_nt: TGTGCCAGCAGCTTGGGACACCGGGGAGCTGTTTTT
d_call: TRBD2; v_call: TRBV5-1; j_call: TRBJ2-5; clone_size: few; cdr3_aa: CASSLAVGLAGVGQETQYF; cdr3_nt: TGCGCCAGCAGCTTGGCGGTGGGACTAGCGGGAGTGGGCCAAGAGACCCAGTACTTC
d_call: -; v_call: TRBV5-4; j_call: TRBJ2-7; clone_size: -; cdr3_aa: CASSLDQGPGEQYF; cdr3_nt: TGTGCCAGCAGCTTGGATCAGGGCCCGGGGGAGCAGTACTTC
d_call: -; v_call: TRBV25-1; j_call: TRBJ1-5; clone_size: once; cdr3_aa: CASSPRENQPQHF; cdr3_nt: TGTGCCAGCAGTCCTAGAGAAAATCAGCCCCAGCATTTT
d_call: TRBD2; v_call: TRBV6-5; j_call: TRBJ2-7; clone_size: -; cdr3_aa: CASSYRLAGGYEQYF; cdr3_nt: TGTGCCAGCAGTTACAGACTAGCGGGAGGCTACGAGCAGTACTTC
d_call: -; v_call: TRBV6-4; j_call: TRBJ2-3; clone_size: -; cdr3_aa: CASSEEGSTDTQYF; cdr3_nt: TGTGCCAGCAGTGAGGAGGGTAGCACAGATACGCAGTATTTT
d_call: -; v_call: TRBV7-9; j_call: TRBJ2-7; clone_size: -; cdr3_aa: CASSLVEGGQGEQYF; cdr3_nt: TGTGCCAGCAGCTTAGTCGAGGGAGGTCAAGGGGAGCAGTACTTC
d_call: TRBD2; v_call: TRBV28; j_call: TRBJ2-3; clone_size: -; cdr3_aa: CASIPGRSSTDTQYF; cdr3_nt: TGTGCCAGCATCCCCGGGAGGTCAAGCACAGATACGCAGTATTTT